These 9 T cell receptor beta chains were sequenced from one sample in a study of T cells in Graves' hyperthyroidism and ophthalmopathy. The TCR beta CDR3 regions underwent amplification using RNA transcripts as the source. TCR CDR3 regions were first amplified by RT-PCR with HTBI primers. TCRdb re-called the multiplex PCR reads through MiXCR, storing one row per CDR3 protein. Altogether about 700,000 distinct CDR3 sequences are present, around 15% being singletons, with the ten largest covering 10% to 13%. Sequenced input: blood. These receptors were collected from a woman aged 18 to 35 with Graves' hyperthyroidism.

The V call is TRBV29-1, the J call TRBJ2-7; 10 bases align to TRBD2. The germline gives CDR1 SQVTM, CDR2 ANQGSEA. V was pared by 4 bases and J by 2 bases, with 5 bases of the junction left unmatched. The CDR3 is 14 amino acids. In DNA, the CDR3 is TGCAGCGTTGTCGGTAGCGGGAGGCCCTACGAGCAGTACTTC. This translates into CSVVGSGRPYEQYF.

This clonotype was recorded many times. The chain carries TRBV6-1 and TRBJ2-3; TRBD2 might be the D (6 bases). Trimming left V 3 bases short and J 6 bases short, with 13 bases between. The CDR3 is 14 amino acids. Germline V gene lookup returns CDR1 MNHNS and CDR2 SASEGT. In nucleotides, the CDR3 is TGTGCCAGCAGTGACGGGGGTTCGGAGGATACGCAGTATTTT. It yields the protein CASSDGGSEDTQYF.

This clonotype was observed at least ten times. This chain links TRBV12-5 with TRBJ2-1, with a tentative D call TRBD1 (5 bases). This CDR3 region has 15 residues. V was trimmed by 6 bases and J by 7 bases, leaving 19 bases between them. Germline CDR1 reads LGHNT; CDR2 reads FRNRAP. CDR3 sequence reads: CASGSPLGLTNEQFF. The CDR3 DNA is TGTGCTAGTGGATCACCCCTGGGGCTGACAAATGAGCAGTTCTTC.

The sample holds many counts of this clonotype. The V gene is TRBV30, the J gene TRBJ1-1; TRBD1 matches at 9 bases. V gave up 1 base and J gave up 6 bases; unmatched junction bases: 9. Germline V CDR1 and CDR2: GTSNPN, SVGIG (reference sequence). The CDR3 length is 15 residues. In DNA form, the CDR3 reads TGTGCCTGGAGTGACCCGGGACAGGGTTTAGCTGAAGCTTTCTTT. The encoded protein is CAWSDPGQGLAEAFF.

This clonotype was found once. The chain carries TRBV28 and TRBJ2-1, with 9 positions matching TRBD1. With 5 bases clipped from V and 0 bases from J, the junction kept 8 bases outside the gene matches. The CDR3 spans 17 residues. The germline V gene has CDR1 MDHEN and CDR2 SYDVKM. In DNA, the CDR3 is TGTGCCAGCAGTGCCCTCGGGACAGGGCTCTCCTACAATGAGCAGTTCTTC. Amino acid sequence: CASSALGTGLSYNEQFF.

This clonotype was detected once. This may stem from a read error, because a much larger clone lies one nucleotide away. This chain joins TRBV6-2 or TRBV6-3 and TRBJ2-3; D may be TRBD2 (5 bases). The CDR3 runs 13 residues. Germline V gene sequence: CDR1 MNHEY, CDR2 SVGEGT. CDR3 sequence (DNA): TGTGCCAGCAGTTGGGAGCACACAGATACGCAGTGTTTT. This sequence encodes CASSWEHTDTQCF.

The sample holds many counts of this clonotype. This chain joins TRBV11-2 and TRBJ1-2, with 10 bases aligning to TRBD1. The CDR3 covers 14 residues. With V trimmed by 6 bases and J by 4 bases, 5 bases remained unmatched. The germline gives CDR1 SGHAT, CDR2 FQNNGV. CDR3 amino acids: CASSLGQGVYGYTF. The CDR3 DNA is TGTGCCAGCAGTCTCGGACAGGGGGTCTATGGCTACACCTTC.

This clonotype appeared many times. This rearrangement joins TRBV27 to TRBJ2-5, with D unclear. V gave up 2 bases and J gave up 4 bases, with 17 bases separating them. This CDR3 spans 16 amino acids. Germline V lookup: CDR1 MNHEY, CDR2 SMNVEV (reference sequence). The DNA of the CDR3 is TGTGCCAGCAGTTTAAGGAGCTTTGACGGCCCAGAGACCCAGTACTTC. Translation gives CASSLRSFDGPETQYF.

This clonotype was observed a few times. This chain's CDR3 is CASSWGQGRTNEKLFF. CDR3 in DNA: TGTGCCAGCAGTTGGGGACAGGGGAGGACTAATGAAAAACTGTTTTTT. The chain couples TRBV27 to TRBJ1-4, with 10 bases identical to TRBD1. The J segment lost 2 bases and the V segment lost 4 bases, leaving 4 bases of the junction unmatched. Germline V gives CDR1 MNHEY, CDR2 SMNVEV (reference sequence). CDR3 length: 16 amino acids.